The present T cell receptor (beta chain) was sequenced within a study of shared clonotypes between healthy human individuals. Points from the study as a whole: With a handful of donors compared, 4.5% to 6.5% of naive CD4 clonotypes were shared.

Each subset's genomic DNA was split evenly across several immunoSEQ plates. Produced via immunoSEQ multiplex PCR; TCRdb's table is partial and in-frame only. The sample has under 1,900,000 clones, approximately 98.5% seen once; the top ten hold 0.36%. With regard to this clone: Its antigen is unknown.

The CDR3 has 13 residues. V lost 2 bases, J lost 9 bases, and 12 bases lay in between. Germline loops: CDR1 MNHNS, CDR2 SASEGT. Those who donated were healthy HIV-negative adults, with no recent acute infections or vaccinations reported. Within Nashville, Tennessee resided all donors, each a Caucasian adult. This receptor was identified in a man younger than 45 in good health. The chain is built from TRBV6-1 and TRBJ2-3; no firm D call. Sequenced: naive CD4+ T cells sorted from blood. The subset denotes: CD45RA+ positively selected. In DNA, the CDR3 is TGTGCCAGCAGTGAACACCCAGAGGAGACGCAGTATTTT. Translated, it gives CASSEHPEETQYF.